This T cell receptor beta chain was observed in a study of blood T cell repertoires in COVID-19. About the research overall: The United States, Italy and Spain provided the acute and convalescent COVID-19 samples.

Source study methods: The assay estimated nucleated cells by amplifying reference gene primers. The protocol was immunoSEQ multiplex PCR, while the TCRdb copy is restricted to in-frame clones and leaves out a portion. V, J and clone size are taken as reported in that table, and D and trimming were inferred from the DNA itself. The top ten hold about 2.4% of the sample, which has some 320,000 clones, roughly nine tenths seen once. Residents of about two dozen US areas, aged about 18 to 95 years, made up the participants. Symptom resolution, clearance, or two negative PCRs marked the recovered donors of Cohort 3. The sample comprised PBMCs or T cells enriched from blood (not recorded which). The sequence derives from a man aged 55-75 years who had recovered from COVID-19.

The CDR3: CASSYTQRDNNNYGYTF. As DNA, the CDR3 is TGTGCCAGCAGTTACACGCAACGGGACAACAATAACTATGGCTACACCTTC. The genes are TRBV6-2 or TRBV6-3 and TRBJ1-2; a weak D match, TRBD1 (6 bases). CDR3 length equals 17 residues. Trimming left V 2 bases short and J 1 base short, with 17 bases between. CDR1 MNHEY and CDR2 SVGEGT come from the germline V gene.